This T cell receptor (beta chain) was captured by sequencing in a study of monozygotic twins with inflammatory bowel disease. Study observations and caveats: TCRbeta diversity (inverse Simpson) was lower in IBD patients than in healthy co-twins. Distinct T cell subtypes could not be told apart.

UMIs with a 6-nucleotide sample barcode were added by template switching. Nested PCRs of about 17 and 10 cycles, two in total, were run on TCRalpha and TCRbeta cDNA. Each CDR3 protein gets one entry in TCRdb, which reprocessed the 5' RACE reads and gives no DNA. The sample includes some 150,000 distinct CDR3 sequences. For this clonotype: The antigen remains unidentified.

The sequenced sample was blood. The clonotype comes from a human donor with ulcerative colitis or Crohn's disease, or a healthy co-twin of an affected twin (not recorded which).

The CDR3 sequence is CASSYSTAQETQYF. V usage is TRBV6-5 and J usage is TRBJ2-5. CDR1 and CDR2 from the germline V gene are MNHEY and SVGAGI. The CDR3 is 14 residues long.